What follows describes a single T cell receptor beta chain. The target of this receptor is not known. No much larger clone exists at a distance of one base, and base qualities are not known. This sample stems from a study of human T cells and chemical hapten exposure (dated by TCRdb to about 2021). For context, the study as a whole: For sensitization, 2% DPC in acetone was applied to a 2 cm by 2 cm area of upper inner arm skin. Patch testing was performed on the upper back with Finn chambers containing 0.01% DPC, and the patch tests were scored after 6 days according to International Contact Dermatitis Research Group standards. Peripheral blood TCR repertoire changes were tracked in vivo in alopecia patients during primary and secondary sensitization to the hapten diphenylcyclopropenone (DPC). The libraries were sequenced as a pool, and the TCR yield per sample differed mostly because of small variations in library volumes within the pool. Blood samples were taken from patients before sensitization (week 0) and then at 2, 6 and about 24 weeks after DPC sensitization. Throughout the study period of 20 to 30 weeks, patients also received therapeutic DPC doses to the scalp every week. The patient cohort, mostly female, included alopecia areata with under or over 50% scalp involvement, alopecia totalis and alopecia universalis. Blood for TCR sequencing was provided by twenty-nine alopecia patients at one to four time points (pre-sensitization, 2, 6 and 24 weeks).

Library method: RACE. Sequencing relied on a NextSeq 500. During library preparation, unique molecular identifiers were attached to individual cDNA molecules so that TCRs could be counted quantitatively and reproducibly. From each blood RNA sample, both TCR alpha and TCR beta chains were sequenced. Per the source publication's procedure: A median of approximately 96,000 TCRs per sample was observed, with a range of roughly 23,224 to 700,000. V, J and CDR3 annotation of the TCR reads was carried out using the Decombinator software suite. For PS versus PT1 abundance plots, all samples were subsampled to the same number of TCRs (28,000). Expanded TCRs were defined as absent before sensitization and observed at least eight times at the 2-week time point. TCRdb took the public reads, trimmed them with fastp at Q25, ran MiXCR for clone calling and kept in-frame beta chains. Rows with a matching CDR3 protein are joined into one entry that keeps the most common DNA and genes. It is TCRdb's table, rather than the study itself, that gives the V and J calls and clone size. This sample has about 360,000 distinct CDR3 sequences in its table, and under 9% of those were observed once. The top ten hold approximately 8.9% of the sample.

Paper-wide results and their limitations: Compared with pre-sensitization or healthy control sets, expanded TCRs formed significantly more large CDR3 similarity clusters, which is consistent with antigen-driven responses. Patch test score was positively correlated with the number of PT1 expanded TCRs, with significance at thresholds 8, 16 and 32 but not at 4. The number of TCRs above 1 in 1000 frequency did not change with DPC sensitization; there was no evidence of global repertoire structure alterations. Alopecia, a presumed autoimmune disease, was present in all patients, so the immune response of the patients might differ from that of healthy individuals. Repeated subsampling changed both the strength of the expansion versus patch-test correlation and the threshold at which the correlation became significant.

The CDR3 sequence holds 14 residues, the cysteine and phenylalanine included. Only the CDR3 portion is preserved as DNA: 42 bases, with reading frame beginning at the first base. The junction carries 10 bases between V and J, which are trimmed by 3 bases and 2 bases respectively. From the germline V gene (reference sequence), CDR1 is LGHDT and CDR2 is YNNKEL. The time point label, read with the paper, signifies: patch test 1, 2 weeks after DPC sensitization. The sample's treatment or condition, from its label and the paper: therapeutic diphenylcyclopropenone sensitization with weekly scalp DPC. At every patch-test visit, the blood draw took place before the patch test was put on. Eligible patients were aged 18 to 70, diagnosed with alopecia, deemed suitable for DPC therapy, and excluded if pregnant. Total RNA was extracted from unfractionated whole blood that had been collected in Tempus Blood RNA tubes.

The chain is made from TRBV3-1 and TRBJ1-1; no D segment can be confidently identified. The TCR was taken from a woman aged 18-35 years with alopecia areata. Some clones in this sample may be carry-over from other donors' samples. Source: whole blood, taken in connection with sensitization to the hapten diphenylcyclopropenone (DPC). The CDR3 reads CASSHRTDNTEAFF. The DNA is TGTGCCAGCAGCCACCGGACGGATAACACTGAAGCTTTCTTT.